This is a list of T cell receptor beta chains from one sample in a study of OX40 agonist ivuxolimab in advanced cancers. The data were produced by immunoSEQ multiplex PCR, yet TCRdb's version contains in-frame clones alone and is incomplete. The table has under 85,000 clones, over 90% seen once. The source material was CD4+ or CD8+ T cells sorted from blood, sampled in a trial of the OX40 agonist ivuxolimab. Source of these receptors: an adult with an advanced solid tumor such as melanoma, head and neck, liver or kidney cancer. Each CDR3 is given with its conserved first and last residue. D genes are given only for firm matches. Expanded clones are given a class, and other clones once, few, many or no size at all.

clone size	V gene	D gene	J gene	CDR3 protein	CDR3 DNA
.	TRBV5-4	.	TRBJ2-5	CASSLQRGEIQETQYF	TGTGCCAGCAGCTTGCAAAGGGGAGAGATACAAGAGACCCAGTACTTC
.	TRBV18	TRBD2	TRBJ2-3	CASSPRKSGGNTDTQYF	TGTGCCAGCTCACCACGGAAGAGCGGGGGGAACACAGATACGCAGTATTTT
.	TRBV27	.	TRBJ2-7	CASSFSTDPSSYEQYF	TGTGCCAGCAGTTTCTCCACAGACCCAAGCTCCTACGAGCAGTACTTC
once	TRBV27	TRBD1	TRBJ2-1	CASSWTGGNEQFF	TGTGCCAGCAGTTGGACAGGAGGCAATGAGCAGTTCTTC
.	TRBV10-3	.	TRBJ2-1	CAISDPGLNNEQFF	TGTGCCATCAGTGATCCGGGACTGAACAATGAGCAGTTCTTC
once	TRBV27	.	TRBJ2-3	CASSLSGVGDTQYF	TGTGCCAGCAGTTTATCGGGGGTGGGAGATACGCAGTATTTT
.	TRBV5-4	.	TRBJ1-1	CASSLRGGPEAFF	TGTGCCAGCAGCTTACGAGGTGGCCCTGAAGCTTTCTTT
once	TRBV4-1	.	TRBJ2-4	CASSQETAAAIQYF	TGCGCCAGCAGCCAAGAGACGGCAGCGGCCATTCAGTACTTC
once	TRBV6-5	.	TRBJ1-1	CASSYAQSYEAFF	TGTGCCAGCAGTTACGCACAGTCCTATGAAGCTTTCTTT
.	TRBV2	.	TRBJ2-1	CASSVTGQIYNEQFF	TGTGCCAGCTCGGTAACGGGGCAGATCTACAATGAGCAGTTCTTC
.	TRBV9	.	TRBJ1-4	CASSVPRRGRQPGTNEKLFF	TGTGCCAGCAGCGTCCCCCGGCGGGGGCGACAGCCAGGAACTAATGAAAAACTGTTTTTT
.	TRBV9	.	TRBJ2-1	CASSASGVYNEQFF	TGTGCCAGCAGCGCCTCCGGGGTGTACAATGAGCAGTTCTTC
.	TRBV7-2	.	TRBJ1-1	CASSLGGLLGTEAFF	TGTGCCAGCAGCTTAGGAGGGCTCTTAGGGACTGAAGCTTTCTTT
.	TRBV4-1	.	TRBJ1-3	CASSQERGSGNTIYF	TGCGCCAGCAGCCAAGAGAGGGGCTCTGGAAACACCATATATTTT